The clone carrying this T cell receptor beta chain was seen only a few times. Germline V gives CDR1 LNHDA, CDR2 SQIVND (reference sequence). The V gene lost 4 bases and the J gene lost 7 bases, with 13 bases spanning the gap. The CDR3 covers 13 residues. The data originate from a study of blood T cell repertoires in COVID-19. As for the study in general: Donors in the United States, Italy and Spain gave samples during acute or convalescent COVID-19. T cells, B-cell-depleted T cells, or PBMCs provided the cDNA or gDNA that served as material.

In the original analysis: Estimation of nucleated cell counts relied on the amplification of reference gene primers. Generated by immunoSEQ multiplex PCR, the TCRdb table keeps only in-frame clones and is missing some. V and J calls and clone size are copied from that table; D and trimming were computed from the DNA. The sample includes 100,000 to 150,000 clones, 85% of them seen just once. This TCR derives from a man aged 80 or over with active or convalescent COVID-19. The rearrangement links TRBV19 to TRBJ1-1; D is uncertain. Sequenced material: peripheral blood. The CDR3 loop reads CASSSPPGGEAFF. DNA of the CDR3: TGTGCCAGTAGTAGTCCCCCGGGAGGTGAAGCTTTCTTT.